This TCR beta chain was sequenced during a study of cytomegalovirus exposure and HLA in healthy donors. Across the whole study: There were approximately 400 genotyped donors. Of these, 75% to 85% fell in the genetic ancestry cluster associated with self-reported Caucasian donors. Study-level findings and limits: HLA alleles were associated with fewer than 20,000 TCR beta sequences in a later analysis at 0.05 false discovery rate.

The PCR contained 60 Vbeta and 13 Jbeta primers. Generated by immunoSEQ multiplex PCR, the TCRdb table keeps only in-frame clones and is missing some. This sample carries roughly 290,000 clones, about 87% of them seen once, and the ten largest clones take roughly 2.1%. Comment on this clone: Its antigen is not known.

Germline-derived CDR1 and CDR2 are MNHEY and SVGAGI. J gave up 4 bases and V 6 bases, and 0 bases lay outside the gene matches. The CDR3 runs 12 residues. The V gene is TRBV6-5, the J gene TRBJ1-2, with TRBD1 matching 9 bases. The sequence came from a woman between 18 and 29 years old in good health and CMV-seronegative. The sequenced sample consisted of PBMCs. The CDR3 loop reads CASRTGGYGYTF. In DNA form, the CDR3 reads TGTGCCAGCAGGACAGGGGGCTATGGCTACACCTTC.